This T cell receptor beta chain was sequenced for a study of regulatory T cells in long-lasting Graves disease. Library construction for TCR beta used iRepertoire HTBI primers and Arm-PCR of CDR3 regions. MiXCR was run by TCRdb on the multiplex PCR reads, yielding one entry per CDR3 protein. The table has roughly 420,000 distinct CDR3 sequences, around 17% seen once. Trimming stripped 4 bases from V and 7 bases from J, with 16 bases between. Germline-derived CDR1 and CDR2 are MNHEY and SVGAGI. The CDR3 runs to 14 residues. This sample's time point: newly diagnosed GD, antithyroid drugs for less than 3 months. Scientists built the TCR library using RNA that was extracted from PBMCs. This clonotype was picked up many times. These data were also filed under a second study, of T cells in Graves' hyperthyroidism and ophthalmopathy.

Sample: peripheral blood mononuclear cells (PBMCs), taken at new diagnosis, from a patient treated with antithyroid drugs. This receptor was taken from a woman aged 25 to 45 with Graves disease. The chain links TRBV6-5 to TRBJ1-2; no definite D call. The CDR3 loop reads CASSFDIDLSGYTF. CDR3 coding DNA: TGTGCCAGCAGTTTCGACATCGATTTAAGTGGCTACACCTTC.